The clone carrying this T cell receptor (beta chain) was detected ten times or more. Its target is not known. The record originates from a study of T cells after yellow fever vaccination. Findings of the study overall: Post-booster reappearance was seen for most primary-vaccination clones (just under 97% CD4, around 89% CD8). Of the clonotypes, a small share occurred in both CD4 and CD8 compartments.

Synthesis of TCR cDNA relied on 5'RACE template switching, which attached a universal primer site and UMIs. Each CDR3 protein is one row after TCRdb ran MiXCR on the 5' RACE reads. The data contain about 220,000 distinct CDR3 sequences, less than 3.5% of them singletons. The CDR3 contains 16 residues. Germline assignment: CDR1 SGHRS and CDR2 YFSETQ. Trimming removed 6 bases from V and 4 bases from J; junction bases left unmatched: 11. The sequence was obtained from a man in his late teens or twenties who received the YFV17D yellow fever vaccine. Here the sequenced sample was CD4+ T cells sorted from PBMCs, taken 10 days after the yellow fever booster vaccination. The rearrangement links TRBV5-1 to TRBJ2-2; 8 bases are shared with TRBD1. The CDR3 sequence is CASTRQGSIATGELFF. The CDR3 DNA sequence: TGCGCCAGCACCCGACAGGGGTCCATAGCCACCGGGGAGCTGTTTTTT.